This TCR beta chain came from a study of response to subunit inactivated influenza vaccine. Per germline, CDR1 WSHSY and CDR2 SAAADI. The CDR3 has 14 residues. V gave up 7 bases and J gave up 1 base; unmatched junction bases: 3. TCRdb itself ran the RT-PCR reads through MiXCR, one entry per CDR3 protein. The sample holds approximately 520,000 distinct CDR3 sequences, 25% seen once. This clonotype was counted many times. The sequence came from a man in his fifties or sixties who received an inactivated influenza vaccine. The J gene is TRBJ2-3, the V gene TRBV10-2; TRBD2 matches at 9 bases. Sample: CD4+ T cells sorted from PBMCs, taken roughly 5 days after vaccination. The CDR3 here is CASKVAGGTDTQYF. As DNA, the CDR3 is TGCGCCAGCAAGGTAGCGGGGGGCACAGATACGCAGTATTTT.